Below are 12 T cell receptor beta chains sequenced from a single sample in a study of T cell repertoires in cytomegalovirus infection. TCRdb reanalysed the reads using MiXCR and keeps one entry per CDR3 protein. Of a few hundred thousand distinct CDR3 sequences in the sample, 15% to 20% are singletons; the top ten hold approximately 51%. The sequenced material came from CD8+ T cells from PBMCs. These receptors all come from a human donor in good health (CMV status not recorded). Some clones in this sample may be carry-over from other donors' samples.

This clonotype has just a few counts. CDR3 sequence (DNA): TGTGCCAGCAGTTCCGACCGGGACAGGGATGAACCCCAGCATTTT. This codes for CASSSDRDRDEPQHF. The genes are TRBV28 and TRBJ1-5, with 9 nucleotides matching TRBD1. V was pared by 4 bases and J by 10 bases, with 11 bases of the junction left unmatched. This CDR3 has 15 residues. The germline gives CDR1 MDHEN, CDR2 SYDVKM.

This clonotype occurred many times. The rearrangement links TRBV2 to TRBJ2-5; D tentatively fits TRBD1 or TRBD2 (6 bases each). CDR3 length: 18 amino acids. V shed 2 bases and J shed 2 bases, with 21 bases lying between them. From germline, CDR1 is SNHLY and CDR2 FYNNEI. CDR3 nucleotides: TGTGCCAGCAGTGAAAGTTTAAGGGTTCGGGGGCCTCAAGAGACCCAGTACTTC. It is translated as CASSESLRVRGPQETQYF.

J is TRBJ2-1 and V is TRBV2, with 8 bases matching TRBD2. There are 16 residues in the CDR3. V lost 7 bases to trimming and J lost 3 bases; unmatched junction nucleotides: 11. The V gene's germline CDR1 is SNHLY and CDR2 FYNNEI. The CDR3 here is CASKIGWRGDYNEQFF. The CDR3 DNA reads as TGTGCCAGCAAGATCGGCTGGCGGGGGGACTACAATGAGCAGTTCTTC.

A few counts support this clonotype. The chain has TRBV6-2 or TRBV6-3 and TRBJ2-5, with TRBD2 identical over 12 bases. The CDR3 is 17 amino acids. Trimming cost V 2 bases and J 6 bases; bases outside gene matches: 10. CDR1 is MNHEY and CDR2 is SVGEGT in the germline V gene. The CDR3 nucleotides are TGTGCCAGCAGTTACGGACTAGCGGGGCCGGTGGGAAAGACCCAGTACTTC. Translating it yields CASSYGLAGPVGKTQYF.

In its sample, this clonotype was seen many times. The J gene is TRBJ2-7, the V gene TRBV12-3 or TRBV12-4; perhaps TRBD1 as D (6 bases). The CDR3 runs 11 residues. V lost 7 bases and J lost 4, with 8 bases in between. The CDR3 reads CASTRGYEQYF. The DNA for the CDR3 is TGTGCCAGCACAAGGGGGTACGAGCAGTACTTC.

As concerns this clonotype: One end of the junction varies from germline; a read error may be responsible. The CDR3 DNA reads as TGTGCCTGCAGCCAGAACCCACCCTATAACATTCAGTACTTC. This translates into CACSQNPPYNIQYF. This chain joins TRBV2 and TRBJ2-4; D remains ambiguous. Germline V CDR1 and CDR2: SNHLY, FYNNEI. The CDR3 consists of 14 residues.

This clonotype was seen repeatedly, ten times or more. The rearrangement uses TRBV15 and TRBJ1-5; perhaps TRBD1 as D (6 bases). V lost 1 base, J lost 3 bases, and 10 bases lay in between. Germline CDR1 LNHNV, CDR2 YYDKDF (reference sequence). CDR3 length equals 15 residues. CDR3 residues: CATSRADSSNQPQHF. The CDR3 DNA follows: TGTGCCACCAGCAGAGCGGACAGCTCCAATCAGCCCCAGCATTTT.

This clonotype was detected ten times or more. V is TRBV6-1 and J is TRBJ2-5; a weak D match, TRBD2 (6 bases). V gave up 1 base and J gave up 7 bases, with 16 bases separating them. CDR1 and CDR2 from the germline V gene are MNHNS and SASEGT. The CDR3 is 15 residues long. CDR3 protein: CASSEEGTLSWTQYF. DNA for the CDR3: TGTGCCAGCAGTGAAGAGGGGACTCTCTCCTGGACCCAGTACTTC.

The CDR3 loop is CASSGARGAHYGYTF. DNA of the CDR3: TGTGCCAGCAGCGGGGCACGGGGGGCCCACTATGGCTACACCTTC. The chain couples TRBV9 to TRBJ1-2; TRBD1 is a possible D gene (6 bases). Between the trimmed V and J ends, which lost 3 bases and 3 bases, there was a span of 15 bases. Germline CDR1 reads SGDLS; CDR2 reads YYNGEE. The CDR3 runs to 15 residues.

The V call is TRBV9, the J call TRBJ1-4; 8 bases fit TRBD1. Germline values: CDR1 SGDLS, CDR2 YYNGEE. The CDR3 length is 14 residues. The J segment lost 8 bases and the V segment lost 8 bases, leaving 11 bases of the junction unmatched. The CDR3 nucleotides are TGTGCCAGTAGTGACAGGGGAGACGACGAAAAACTGTTTTTT. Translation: CASSDRGDDEKLFF.

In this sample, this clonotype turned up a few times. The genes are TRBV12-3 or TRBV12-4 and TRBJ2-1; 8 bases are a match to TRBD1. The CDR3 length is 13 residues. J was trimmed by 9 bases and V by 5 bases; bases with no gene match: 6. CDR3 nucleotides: TGTGCCAGCAGTCCAGGACAGGGAGGTGAGCAGTTCTTC. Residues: CASSPGQGGEQFF.

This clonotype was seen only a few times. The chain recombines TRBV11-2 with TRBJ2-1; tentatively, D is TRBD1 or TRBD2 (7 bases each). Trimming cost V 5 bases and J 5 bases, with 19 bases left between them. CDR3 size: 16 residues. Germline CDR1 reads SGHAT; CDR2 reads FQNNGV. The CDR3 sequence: CASSGTRGRGHNEQFF. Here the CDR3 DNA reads TGTGCCAGCAGCGGAACTAGGGGGCGGGGGCACAATGAGCAGTTCTTC.